Below are 20 T cell receptor beta chains sequenced from a single sample in a study of blood T cell repertoires in COVID-19 (dated by TCRdb to 2018 to 2020). Library prep was done by the immunoSEQ multiplex PCR assay. TCRdb took over this immuneACCESS table, retaining in-frame rearrangements with V and J assigned. Such tables are incomplete; in checked studies, under half of the missing clones stem from an unresolved V gene, and the remainder is unexplained. This sample comprises roughly 150,000 clones, roughly three quarters of them detected only once. Roughly 5.6% of the sample rests with the top ten. The sequencing input was PBMCs or T cells enriched from blood (not recorded which). The origin of the receptors is a woman in her 50s who had recovered from COVID-19.

The rearrangement joins TRBV28 to TRBJ2-7; 9 bases match TRBD1. The trim removed 3 bases at V and 1 base at J, leaving 7 bases unmatched. Germline V lookup: CDR1 MDHEN, CDR2 SYDVKM. CDR3 size: 16 residues. CDR3 DNA sequence: TGTGCCAGCAGTTTTCCGTGGGACAGGGCATCCTACGAGCAGTACTTC. Translating it yields CASSFPWDRASYEQYF.

The V call is TRBV6-6, the J call TRBJ1-3; D not certain. The CDR3 extends over 12 amino acids. Germline CDR1 and CDR2: MNHNY and SVGAGI (reference sequence). V lost 7 bases, J lost 1 base, and 5 bases lay in between. The CDR3 coding sequence is TGTGCCAGCAAAGAGTCTGGAAACACCATATATTTT. Its translation is CASKESGNTIYF.

The rearrangement uses TRBV24-1 and TRBJ1-2; 10 bases match TRBD1. With V trimmed by 3 bases and J by 5 bases, 8 bases remained unmatched. This CDR3 spans 16 amino acids. Germline-derived CDR1 and CDR2 are KGHDR and SFDVKD. As DNA, the CDR3 is TGTGCCACCAGTGATACCGGACAGGGGGAACCTTATGGCTACACCTTC. Translated: CATSDTGQGEPYGYTF.

The rearrangement uses TRBV27 and TRBJ2-5, with TRBD2 as a possible D gene (5 bases). Trimming removed 5 bases at V and 5 bases at J, with 15 bases between. The CDR3 runs to 14 residues. Germline V gives CDR1 MNHEY, CDR2 SMNVEV (reference sequence). The CDR3 bases are TGTGCCAGCAGTCCTCGGTGGTCGGGGGAGACCCAGTACTTC. Translation: CASSPRWSGETQYF.

The J gene is TRBJ1-6, the V gene TRBV7-8, with TRBD1 matching 8 bases. The J segment lost 8 bases and the V segment lost 1 base, leaving 7 bases of the junction unmatched. Germline CDR1 SGHVS, CDR2 FQNEAQ. The CDR3 contains 16 residues. The CDR3 DNA sequence: TGTGCCAGCAGCTTAGTACCAGGGGGCGTCTATTCACCCCTCCACTTT. Amino acids: CASSLVPGGVYSPLHF.

The chain couples TRBV13 to TRBJ2-3; 8 bases match TRBD1. The CDR3 is made up of 16 amino acids. V dropped 5 bases and J dropped 4; count of bases not matched to a gene: 11. Germline V gene sequence: CDR1 PRHDT, CDR2 FYEKMQ (reference sequence). This chain's CDR3 is CASSDRGLYEADTQYF. Here the CDR3 DNA reads TGTGCCAGCAGCGACAGGGGATTGTATGAGGCAGATACGCAGTATTTT.

The chain is built from TRBV19 and TRBJ2-1; D may be TRBD1 (5 bases). The CDR3 totals 13 residues. V gave up 5 bases and J gave up 5 bases, with 10 bases separating them. CDR1 is LNHDA, CDR2 SQIVND, per germline (reference sequence). This chain's CDR3 is CASSGPGNNEQFF. For the CDR3, the DNA is TGTGCCAGTAGTGGTCCAGGGAACAATGAGCAGTTCTTC.

The chain employs TRBV12-3 or TRBV12-4 and TRBJ2-7; perhaps TRBD1 as D (5 bases). This CDR3 spans 13 amino acids. V lost 1 base and J 5 bases, leaving 9 bases between the germline ends. Here the CDR3 DNA reads TGTGCCAGCAGTTTAGGGCAGGGCCACGAGCAGTACGTC. It yields the protein CASSLGQGHEQYV.

V gene TRBV24-1 combines with J gene TRBJ2-1, with 9 bases matching TRBD1. Germline V gene sequence: CDR1 KGHDR, CDR2 SFDVKD. This CDR3 is built from 16 residues. The trim removed 4 bases at V and 2 bases at J, leaving 5 bases unmatched. DNA for the CDR3: TGTGCCACCAGTGAGTTACAGGGGGCCCCCTACAATGAGCAGTTCTTC. Protein sequence: CATSELQGAPYNEQFF.

Here the CDR3 reads CASRQWGGPGSYNEQFF. CDR3 nucleotides: TGTGCCAGCAGGCAATGGGGCGGACCCGGCTCCTACAATGAGCAGTTCTTC. The rearrangement uses TRBV7-8 and TRBJ2-1, with D perhaps TRBD1 (5 bases). Germline CDR1 is SGHVS and CDR2 is FQNEAQ. With 6 bases removed from V and 0 bases from J, the gap between germline ends came to 18 bases. The CDR3 runs to 17 residues.

The chain employs TRBV28 and TRBJ1-2, with 7 bases that match TRBD1. The CDR3 sequence is 15 residues long. The V segment lost 5 bases and the J segment 10 bases; nucleotides outside the gene matches: 16. CDR1 is MDHEN, CDR2 SYDVKM, per germline. The CDR3 DNA is TGTGCCAGCAGTCCCTTCGCCGGGACAGACAGATCCTACACCTTC. Its translation: CASSPFAGTDRSYTF.

The rearrangement uses TRBV5-1 and TRBJ1-1; D gene uncertain. This CDR3 spans 13 amino acids. Per the germline V gene, CDR1 is SGHRS and CDR2 is YFSETQ. V was shortened by 7 bases and J by 3 bases, with 13 bases between the two germline ends. Here the CDR3 reads CASFLVPDTEAFF. The CDR3 DNA reads TGCGCCAGCTTTTTAGTCCCCGACACTGAAGCTTTCTTT.

This clone has just a few counts. CDR3 protein: CASRRTAYNSPLHF. CDR3 in DNA: TGTGCCAGTCGTCGGACAGCCTATAATTCACCCCTCCACTTT. The gene calls are TRBV6-4 and TRBJ1-6; a weak D match, TRBD1 (6 bases). The CDR3 covers 14 residues. V dropped 9 bases and J dropped 2 bases, with 11 bases sitting between them. From germline, CDR1 is MRHNA and CDR2 SNTAGT.

V gene TRBV19 combines with J gene TRBJ1-2; the match to TRBD1 covers 8 bases. The CDR3 has 15 amino acids. Trimming cost V 7 bases and J 2 bases; bases outside gene matches: 9. Germline V CDR1 and CDR2: LNHDA, SQIVND (reference sequence). The CDR3 loop reads CASMRTGNGNYGYTF. In DNA, the CDR3 is TGTGCCAGTATGCGGACAGGGAATGGAAACTATGGCTACACCTTC.

The J gene is TRBJ1-3, the V gene TRBV2; 8 bases are a match to TRBD1. CDR1 is SNHLY, CDR2 FYNNEI, per germline. J gave up 0 bases and V 2 bases, and 3 bases lay outside the gene matches. The CDR3 is made up of 16 amino acids. In DNA form, the CDR3 reads TGTGCCAGCAGTGAAAGACAGGGGCTCTCTGGAAACACCATATATTTT. This encodes CASSERQGLSGNTIYF.

This chain uses TRBV18 with TRBJ2-3, with TRBD2 identical over 10 bases. The CDR3 sequence is 16 residues long. V dropped 3 bases and J dropped 2; count of bases not matched to a gene: 5. Germline V lookup: CDR1 KGHSH, CDR2 LQKENI. The CDR3 here is CASSPLAGVSTDTQYF. In DNA form, the CDR3 reads TGTGCCAGCTCACCCCTAGCGGGGGTCTCCACAGATACGCAGTATTTT. The complete variable domain, with remaining parts taken from reference TRBV18 and TRBJ2-3, reads NAGVMQNPRHLVRRRGQEARLRCSPMKGHSHVYWYRQLPEEGLKFMVYLQKENIIDESGMPKERFSAEFPKEGPSILRIQQVVRGDSAAYFCASSPLAGVSTDTQYFGPGTRLTVL.

In its sample, this clone was seen many times. The chain combines TRBV2 with TRBJ1-1; D not certain. Germline CDR1 SNHLY, CDR2 FYNNEI. This CDR3 spans 15 amino acids. Trimming left V 6 bases short and J 1 base short, with 15 bases between. DNA for the CDR3: TGTGCCAGCAGGGTAGGAGAGACTTCGAACACTGAAGCTTTCTTT. Amino acid sequence: CASRVGETSNTEAFF. The full variable domain, its missing parts supplied by reference TRBV2 and TRBJ1-1, is EPEVTQTPSHQVTQMGQEVILRCVPISNHLYFYWYRQILGQKVEFLVSFYNNEISEKSEIFDDQFSVERPDGSNFTLKIRSTKLEDSAMYFCASRVGETSNTEAFFGQGTRLTVV.

The table lists this clone with a count of one. This chain joins TRBV11-1 and TRBJ1-2; 8 nucleotides agree with TRBD1. The CDR3 is 14 amino acids. Trimming removed 0 bases from V and 6 bases from J; junction bases left unmatched: 3. Germline assignment: CDR1 SGHAT and CDR2 FQDESV (reference sequence). The CDR3 spells CASSLAQGADGYTF. In DNA form, the CDR3 reads TGTGCCAGCAGCTTAGCTCAGGGGGCGGATGGCTACACCTTC.

This clone was found a few times. CDR3 in DNA: TGTGCCAGCAGTTACTCGGGGACTGCGGGTGGCTACACCTTC. Translation gives CASSYSGTAGGYTF. This chain connects TRBV6-5 to TRBJ1-2; D is perhaps TRBD1 (5 bases). CDR3 length: 14 residues. Between the trimmed V and J ends, which lost 0 bases and 7 bases, there was a span of 12 bases. CDR1 is MNHEY and CDR2 is SVGAGI in the germline V gene.

In this sample, this clone turned up once. This chain connects TRBV28 to TRBJ1-2, with D uncertain. CDR3 length equals 16 residues. Germline V gene sequence: CDR1 MDHEN, CDR2 SYDVKM. Trimming removed 2 bases from V and 6 bases from J, with 19 bases in between. CDR3 sequence: CASSLLGSQVANGYTF. The CDR3 DNA sequence: TGTGCCAGCAGTTTACTGGGTTCCCAGGTGGCAAATGGCTACACCTTC.